A selection of T cell receptor beta chains follows, all from one sample in a study of T-cell reconstitution after alpha-beta-depleted transplantation in children. Using its own MiXCR run on the PCR reads, TCRdb lists one record per CDR3 protein. The sample lists 17,000 or so distinct CDR3 sequences, 9.5% to 15% seen once, with 60% to 85% in the top ten. The starting material was PBMCs, mostly from graft donor cells, obtained 180 days after TCRalphabeta/CD19-depleted stem cell transplant. The receptor source for this set is a boy under three years old who had a stem cell transplant for Wiskott-Aldrich syndrome, so the T cells may come from the graft donor. Each CDR3 is given without its conserved first and last residue. A D gene is named only where the DNA matches it firmly.

16	TRBV19	TRBJ1-5	.	ASRPSPFRENYNQPQH
14	TRBV18	TRBJ2-7	.	ASSPFESYRSYEQY
12	TRBV28	TRBJ2-2	.	ASSFPRFSGELF
16	TRBV21-1	TRBJ2-2	.	ASSKASPGGAYTGELF
15	TRBV4-3	TRBJ2-3	TRBD2	ASSHDTSGSFADTQY
12	TRBV6-5	TRBJ2-7	.	ASSWDGDISEQY
14	TRBV2	TRBJ1-5	.	ASSESPGQINQPQH
10	TRBV5-8	TRBJ1-1	.	AMGFLDTEAF
11	TRBV4-2	TRBJ1-1	.	ASSLRGNTEAF
10	TRBV29-1	TRBJ1-2	TRBD1	SVEDRGRGYT
14	TRBV7-9	TRBJ1-5	.	ASSLGGAFSNQPQH
14	TRBV7-9	TRBJ1-1	.	ASSLTMGAGNTEAF
15	TRBV7-9	TRBJ2-1	TRBD2	ASSLKASGRTRNEQF
14	TRBV11-2	TRBJ2-3	TRBD2	ASSALAGAVSDTQY
13	TRBV6-5	TRBJ2-2	.	ASSYSVLYVGELF
11	TRBV6-1	TRBJ1-6	.	ASRRSRNSPLH
13	TRBV7-9	TRBJ1-1	TRBD1	ASSPWTGMNTEAF
10	TRBV5-6	TRBJ2-7	.	ASNFGVDEQY
18	TRBV12-5	TRBJ2-3	.	ASGLVLPRVVQPSTDTQY
12	TRBV5-1	TRBJ1-2	.	ASSPLLGDYGYT
13	TRBV5-1	TRBJ2-3	TRBD2	ASSHGLAAQDTQY
14	TRBV7-2	TRBJ1-1	.	ASSLDRTRMNTEAF
11	TRBV7-6	TRBJ2-7	TRBD1	ASSQATGAEQY
11	TRBV20-1	TRBJ1-1	.	SARDWGWTEAF
12	TRBV7-2	TRBJ1-3	.	ASSLGGSLHTIY
12	TRBV6-5	TRBJ1-1	.	ASSYSSANTEAF
13	TRBV12-3/TRBV12-4	TRBJ2-7	.	ASRSSRGAPYEQY
11	TRBV29-1	TRBJ1-1	.	SGSAGMNTEAF
17	TRBV11-2	TRBJ2-7	TRBD2	ASSPRTSFRREGLYEQY
9	TRBV20-1	TRBJ2-3	.	SAGGWDTQY
14	TRBV7-9	TRBJ2-3	.	ASSLYQQGRTDTQY
14	TRBV24-1	TRBJ1-5	TRBD1	ATSGTTGGGNQPQH
13	TRBV28	TRBJ2-7	TRBD2	ASSRVGLASYEQY
14	TRBV7-9	TRBJ1-2	.	ASSLQGNYPNYGYT
12	TRBV7-2	TRBJ1-5	.	ASSLDGRNQPQH
12	TRBV7-9	TRBJ1-1	TRBD1	ASSRQGMNTEAF
14	TRBV13	TRBJ2-7	TRBD1	ASSTPGTGIFDEQY
13	TRBV15	TRBJ2-1	TRBD1	ATSRGQGIKNEQF
13	TRBV5-1	TRBJ2-7	.	ASSLAGTYFYEQY
16	TRBV25-1	TRBJ1-1	.	ASSAGPGHPMWNTEAF
13	TRBV7-6	TRBJ2-7	TRBD2	ASSVGTSGPYEQY
12	TRBV5-1	TRBJ2-3	.	ASSLGGYTDTQY
13	TRBV7-9	TRBJ2-6	TRBD1	ASSKTGTGANVLT
11	TRBV28	TRBJ2-1	.	ASSSHGLGEQF
15	TRBV13	TRBJ1-5	.	ASSPLRPQGQGQPQH
11	TRBV14	TRBJ1-1	.	ASSQELNTEAF
14	TRBV5-1	TRBJ2-7	.	ASSLLVGTGVYEQY
11	TRBV7-9	TRBJ1-1	TRBD1	ASSFQTGTEAF
13	TRBV29-1	TRBJ1-1	.	SVTRSGGVSTEAF
14	TRBV12-3/TRBV12-4	TRBJ2-1	TRBD2	ASRAGLHQRYNEQF
11	TRBV7-6	TRBJ2-7	TRBD1	ASSPQATGAEY
12	TRBV28	TRBJ2-7	TRBD2	ASSLAGAIYEQY
12	TRBV7-2	TRBJ2-1	.	ASGHGKGYNEQF
12	TRBV20-1	TRBJ2-1	TRBD1	SAGDRGFLDEQF
12	TRBV18	TRBJ2-1	.	ASSPPVGYNEQF
11	TRBV27	TRBJ1-2	.	ASSLWAGEGYT
12	TRBV7-8	TRBJ2-2	.	ASRQGGSTGELF
18	TRBV27	TRBJ2-1	TRBD2	ASSLFSPAGTSGRIYEQF
13	TRBV15	TRBJ1-3	.	ATSRDQGSGNTIY
17	TRBV20-1	TRBJ2-2	TRBD2	SAQSGTSGRGGWTGELF